These 23 T cell receptor beta chains were all obtained from the same sample, sequenced in a study of T cell responses to AZD1222 COVID-19 vaccine. Method: immunoSEQ multiplex PCR; TCRdb's copy keeps in-frame clones and lacks some. Altogether over 130,000 clones are present, roughly 92% being singletons, with the ten largest covering 4% to 5.5%. Sample: peripheral blood, taken on day 0 of AZD1222 vaccination. Receptors were obtained from an adult in good health.

The gene calls are TRBV7-2 and TRBJ1-4; unclear D gene. The CDR3 loop spans 16 amino acids. Germline assignment: CDR1 SGHTA and CDR2 FQGNSA. The V end lost 5 bases, the J end lost 8 bases, and 21 bases lay between the germline ends. DNA for the CDR3: TGTGCCAGCAGCGACGAGAGTGGCAGATGGCAAGAAAAACTGTTTTTT. This encodes CASSDESGRWQEKLFF.

The count of this clone is one. The chain has TRBV24-1 and TRBJ1-2; tentative D call: TRBD1 (6 bases). CDR1 KGHDR and CDR2 SFDVKD come from the germline V gene. The CDR3 is 18 residues long. Trimming cost V 1 base and J 4 bases, with 21 bases left between them. This CDR3 reads CATSDLGDTEKGGYGYTF. The CDR3 nucleotides read TGTGCCACCAGTGATTTAGGGGACACAGAAAAGGGGGGCTATGGCTACACCTTC.

The V and J genes are TRBV9 and TRBJ1-4; D gene ambiguous. Germline CDR1 and CDR2: SGDLS and YYNGEE. This CDR3 region has 14 residues. The V gene lost 4 bases and the J gene lost 6 bases, with 13 bases spanning the gap. CDR3 nucleotide sequence: TGTGCCAGCAGCCACGGAGTAGCAGATGAAAAACTGTTTTTT. Protein sequence: CASSHGVADEKLFF.

The chain has TRBV2 and TRBJ2-7; 7 bases line up with TRBD1. Per germline, CDR1 SNHLY and CDR2 FYNNEI. Trimming cost V 5 bases and J 3 bases; bases outside gene matches: 7. The CDR3 runs to 14 residues. CDR3 nucleotide sequence: TGTGCCAGCAGTTCGGACAGGTTTAACTACGAGCAGTACTTC. Protein sequence: CASSSDRFNYEQYF.

The V and J genes are TRBV3-1 (or the pseudogene TRBV3-2) and TRBJ1-2; no clear D gene. Trimming shortened V by 1 base and J by 1 base, and 7 bases separated the two germline ends. Germline V CDR1 and CDR2: LGHDT, YNNKEL (reference sequence). This CDR3 is built from 14 residues. CDR3 in amino acids: CASSQGSGNYGYTF. CDR3 sequence (DNA): TGTGCCAGCAGCCAAGGCTCCGGTAACTATGGCTACACCTTC.

The chain uses TRBV9 and TRBJ2-1; D is perhaps TRBD2 (6 bases). Trimming cost V 5 bases and J 4 bases, with 13 bases left between them. CDR3 length: 14 amino acids. Germline assignment: CDR1 SGDLS and CDR2 YYNGEE. In nucleotides, the CDR3 is TGTGCCAGCAGTTGGGGGGTCGGATACAATGAGCAGTTCTTC. Its translation is CASSWGVGYNEQFF.

This clone has just a few counts. The J gene is TRBJ2-1, the V gene TRBV19, with TRBD1 matching 9 bases. The germline V gene has CDR1 LNHDA and CDR2 SQIVND (reference sequence). The CDR3 totals 15 residues. The junction had 11 bases not matched to a gene; V was cut back by 5 bases and J by 9 bases. The CDR3 is CASSSPGTGRVEQFF. CDR3 DNA sequence: TGTGCCAGTAGTTCCCCCGGGACAGGGCGGGTTGAGCAGTTCTTC.

The chain is built from TRBV4-1 and TRBJ1-1; a weak D match, TRBD1 (6 bases). The germline V gene encodes CDR1 MGHRA and CDR2 YSYEKL. V was pared by 6 bases and J by 0 bases, with 8 bases between. The CDR3 is 13 amino acids. The DNA for the CDR3 is TGCGCCAGCAGTGACAGGATGAACACTGAAGCTTTCTTT. Protein product: CASSDRMNTEAFF.

The chain has TRBV5-4 and TRBJ2-7, with 11 bases aligning to TRBD2. The V and J ends lost 0 bases and 3 bases, in that order; junction bases with no gene match: 5. Germline V gene sequence: CDR1 SGHNT, CDR2 YYREEE (reference sequence). The CDR3 extends over 16 amino acids. CDR3 coding DNA: TGTGCCAGCAGCTTGGTTGCGACTAGCGGGAACTACGAGCAGTACTTC. This gives the protein CASSLVATSGNYEQYF.

The V call is TRBV6-5, the J call TRBJ1-4, with D unresolved. This CDR3 has 13 amino acids. Germline CDR1 MNHEY, CDR2 SVGAGI. V lost 1 base and J lost 7, with 7 bases in between. CDR3 bases: TGTGCCAGCAGTTACTTATTCGGTGAAAAACTGTTTTTT. This sequence encodes CASSYLFGEKLFF.

CDR3 in amino acids: CSVEVGDRASYEQYF. For the CDR3, the DNA is TGCAGCGTTGAAGTGGGTGACAGGGCCTCCTACGAGCAGTACTTC. The chain combines TRBV29-1 with TRBJ2-7, with TRBD1 identical over 7 bases. The CDR3 has 15 amino acids. The germline V gene encodes CDR1 SQVTM and CDR2 ANQGSEA. V lost 1 base to trimming and J lost 0 bases; unmatched junction nucleotides: 6.

The chain couples TRBV10-3 to TRBJ1-6, with 7 bases matching TRBD1. CDR3 size: 14 residues. From germline, CDR1 is ENHRY and CDR2 SYGVKD. V lost 2 bases, J lost 6 bases, and 1 base stayed unmatched. The chain's CDR3 is CAISEDRANSPLHF. In DNA, the CDR3 is TGTGCCATCAGTGAGGACAGGGCTAATTCACCCCTCCACTTT.

The V call is TRBV24-1, the J call TRBJ1-5, with D perhaps matching TRBD1 (5 bases). The CDR3 sequence is 15 residues long. The V end was cut by 7 bases, the J end by 6 bases, with 18 bases between. The germline CDR1 and CDR2 sequences are KGHDR and SFDVKD. DNA of the CDR3: TGTGCCACCAGCCCCGGGACCGGCGGGGCTCAGCCCCAGCATTTT. Translation: CATSPGTGGAQPQHF.

This clone was picked up a small number of times. The same CDR3 is also encoded by other DNA sequences in this sample. This chain connects TRBV27 to TRBJ1-1; tentative D call: TRBD1 (5 bases). Germline V gene lookup returns CDR1 MNHEY and CDR2 SMNVEV (reference sequence). V was pared by 2 bases and J by 0 bases, with 10 bases between. The CDR3 sequence is 15 residues long. CDR3 loop: CASSLLPGLNTEAFF. CDR3 bases: TGTGCCAGCAGTTTACTCCCAGGGCTGAACACTGAAGCTTTCTTT.

In DNA form, the CDR3 reads TGTGCCAGCAAGGGGTACACTGAAGCTTTCTTT. This sequence encodes CASKGYTEAFF. The chain uses TRBV6-5 and TRBJ1-1; a possible D gene is TRBD1 (5 bases). The germline CDR1 and CDR2 sequences are MNHEY and SVGAGI. Trimming stripped 7 bases from V and 3 bases from J, with 6 bases between. The CDR3 loop spans 11 amino acids.

The genes are TRBV19 and TRBJ1-5; D gene uncertain. The CDR3 extends over 14 amino acids. Between the trimmed V and J ends, which lost 7 bases and 3 bases, there was a span of 13 bases. Germline values: CDR1 LNHDA, CDR2 SQIVND (reference sequence). For the CDR3, the DNA is TGTGCCAGTACCACGCAGGTAGTCAATCAGCCCCAGCATTTT. This codes for CASTTQVVNQPQHF.

This chain links TRBV7-2 with TRBJ2-3; 7 nucleotides match TRBD2. J lost 1 base, V lost 5 bases, and 6 bases had no gene match. Germline V gene lookup returns CDR1 SGHTA and CDR2 FQGNSA. The CDR3 is made up of 15 amino acids. CDR3 residues: CASSMGLAGTDTQYF. The CDR3 bases are TGTGCCAGCAGCATGGGGCTAGCGGGCACAGATACGCAGTATTTT.

The rearrangement joins TRBV5-6 to TRBJ1-2, with 9 positions matching TRBD1. Germline V lookup: CDR1 SGHDT, CDR2 YYEEEE. Germline trimming cut 3 bases from V and 4 bases from J; bases unmatched to any gene: 7. The CDR3 loop spans 15 amino acids. CDR3 in DNA: TGTGCCAGCAGCTCGCCGGGACAGGGAGTCTATGGCTACACCTTC. The encoded protein is CASSSPGQGVYGYTF.

The gene calls are TRBV5-1 and TRBJ1-1, with 7 bases matching TRBD1. CDR1 is SGHRS and CDR2 is YFSETQ in the germline V gene. V shed 2 bases and J 3 bases; nucleotides not matched to a gene: 7. The CDR3 spans 15 residues. Here the CDR3 reads CASSLGGVGDTEAFF. CDR3 nucleotide sequence: TGCGCCAGCAGCTTAGGGGGCGTTGGGGACACTGAAGCTTTCTTT.

This chain links TRBV6-5 with TRBJ1-5, with no clear D. Trimming pared 6 bases from V and 2 bases from J, leaving 11 bases between. The CDR3 length is 14 residues. The germline gives CDR1 MNHEY, CDR2 SVGAGI. CDR3 sequence: CASSWLVGNQPQHF. For the CDR3, the DNA is TGTGCCAGCAGCTGGTTAGTTGGCAATCAGCCCCAGCATTTT.

Worth noting for this clone: Other DNA sequences in the sample encode the same CDR3. This sequence joins TRBV11-2 and TRBJ2-3; D is possibly TRBD2 (6 bases). The CDR3 has 15 amino acids. Trimming removed 0 bases at V and 2 bases at J, with 9 bases between. Germline V gives CDR1 SGHAT, CDR2 FQNNGV. The CDR3 is CASSLDRGSTDTQYF. For the CDR3, the DNA is TGTGCCAGCAGCTTAGATCGGGGGTCCACAGATACGCAGTATTTT.

The chain employs TRBV6-1 and TRBJ1-4; 7 nucleotides match TRBD1. This CDR3 spans 12 amino acids. Germline values: CDR1 MNHNS, CDR2 SASEGT. The V and J ends lost 3 bases and 14 bases, in that order; junction bases with no gene match: 6. In DNA form, the CDR3 reads TGTGCCAGCAGTGATGGGGGACAGAGTCTGTTTTTT. Its protein is CASSDGGQSLFF.

The J gene is TRBJ2-7, the V gene TRBV27; 9 bases match TRBD2. The ends lost 6 bases at V and 0 bases at J; junction bases unmatched: 9. CDR3 length equals 16 residues. Germline values: CDR1 MNHEY, CDR2 SMNVEV (reference sequence). In DNA, the CDR3 is TGTGCCAGCAGCCCGCTAGCGGGGTGGAGCTCCTACGAGCAGTACTTC. It codes for CASSPLAGWSSYEQYF.